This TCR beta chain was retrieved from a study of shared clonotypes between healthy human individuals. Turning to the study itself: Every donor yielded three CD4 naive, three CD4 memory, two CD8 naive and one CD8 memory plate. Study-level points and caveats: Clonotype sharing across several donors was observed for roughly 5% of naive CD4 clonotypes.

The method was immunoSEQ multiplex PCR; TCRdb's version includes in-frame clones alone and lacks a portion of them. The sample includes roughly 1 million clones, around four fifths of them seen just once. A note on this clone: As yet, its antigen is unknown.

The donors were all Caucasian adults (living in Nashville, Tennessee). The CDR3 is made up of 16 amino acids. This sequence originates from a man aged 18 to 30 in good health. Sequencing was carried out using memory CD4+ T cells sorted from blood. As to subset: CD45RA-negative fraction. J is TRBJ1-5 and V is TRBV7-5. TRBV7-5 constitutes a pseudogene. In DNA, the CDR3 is TGTGCCAGAAGCTCTTACGAGGGAGGAAGGAACCAGCCCCAGCATTTT. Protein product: CARSSYEGGRNQPQHF.